This is a list of T cell receptor beta chains from one sample in a study of cytomegalovirus exposure and HLA in healthy donors. Generated by immunoSEQ multiplex PCR, the TCRdb table keeps only in-frame clones and is missing some. Of roughly 200,000 clones listed, approximately 80% are singletons. What was sequenced was PBMCs. Receptors originate from a woman in her thirties or forties in good health and CMV-seronegative. Each CDR3 is given with its conserved first and last residue. The D gene is left open where the match is weak. Size is stated for part of the rows, as once, few or many counts, or as a class when the clone is expanded.

v_gene,j_gene,abundance,d_gene,CDR3nt,CDR3aa
TRBV5-6,TRBJ2-7,.,TRBD1,TGTGCCAGCAGGGACAGGGGGCGTCGCGAGCAGTACTTC,CASRDRGRREQYF
TRBV6-5,TRBJ2-7,.,.,TGTGCCAGCAGGGGAACAGGGGGCGGGAGGTGGGAGCAGTACTTC,CASRGTGGGRWEQYF
TRBV29-1,TRBJ1-3,.,.,TGCAGCGTTGAAGTACGCGTCGACACCATATATTTT,CSVEVRVDTIYF
TRBV14,TRBJ1-1,.,.,TGTGCCAGCAGTTTCGGGGGGCGCGACACTGAAGCTTTCTTT,CASSFGGRDTEAFF
TRBV19,TRBJ1-2,.,.,TGTGCCAGTAGTACAGGGCAGCAGGACCGTCGAAGATATGGCTACACCTTC,CASSTGQQDRRRYGYTF
TRBV30,TRBJ2-1,.,TRBD2,TGTGCCTGGAGTGGACTAGCGGGACGTGAGCAGTTCTTC,CAWSGLAGREQFF
TRBV5-1,TRBJ1-6,.,TRBD1,TGCGCCAGCAGGCCGGGACAGGGGGTTCGTAATTCACCCCTCCACTTT,CASRPGQGVRNSPLHF
TRBV4-1,TRBJ1-1,.,TRBD1,TGCGCCAGCAGCCAAGGATTCCAGGGGGGACCTGAAGCTTTCTTT,CASSQGFQGGPEAFF
TRBV18,TRBJ1-1,.,.,TGTGCCAGCTCACCACGGCAGGAAAACACTGAAGCTTTCTTT,CASSPRQENTEAFF
TRBV7-2,TRBJ1-1,.,TRBD1,TGTGCCAGCAGCTCTGCGACAGGGAAAAACACTGAAGCTTTCTTT,CASSSATGKNTEAFF
TRBV4-3,TRBJ2-7,once,TRBD2,TGCGCCAGCAGCCAAGTAATAGCGGGGACGGCCTACGAGCAGTACTTC,CASSQVIAGTAYEQYF
TRBV11-2,TRBJ2-1,.,.,TGTGCCAGCAGCGGGAGTGTGGAGCAGTTCTTC,CASSGSVEQFF
TRBV30,TRBJ1-6,.,.,TGTGCCTGCCTCTCCGGGTATAATTCACCCCTCCACTTT,CACLSGYNSPLHF
TRBV30,TRBJ2-5,.,TRBD2,TGTGCCTGGAGTGTATTGGGACTAGGTGGGGGAGAGACCCAGTACTTC,CAWSVLGLGGGETQYF
TRBV6-1,TRBJ1-1,once,TRBD1,TGTGCCAGCAGAAAGGGGACAGGGTTGAACACTGAAGCTTTCTTT,CASRKGTGLNTEAFF
TRBV7-6,TRBJ2-7,.,.,TGTGCCAGCAGCTTAGGACCCACGGGGGAGGAGCAGTACTTC,CASSLGPTGEEQYF
TRBV6-5,TRBJ1-1,.,.,TGTGCCAGCAGTTACGTTATGGGAGAACGGGACACTGAAGCTTTCTTT,CASSYVMGERDTEAFF
TRBV10-2,TRBJ2-7,.,TRBD1,TGCGCCAGCTCAGAGACAGGGGGAGTTTCCGAGCAGTACTTC,CASSETGGVSEQYF
TRBV9,TRBJ1-3,.,TRBD1,TGTGCCAGCGCCCCGGGGGACAGGGGAAACACCATATATTTT,CASAPGDRGNTIYF
TRBV27,TRBJ1-1,.,.,TGTGCCAGCAGTTTGGGGGGGCGCACTGAAGCTTTCTTT,CASSLGGRTEAFF
TRBV11-3,TRBJ1-4,.,.,TGTGCCAGCAGCAGCGATTTGGGTGAAAAACTGTTTTTT,CASSSDLGEKLFF
TRBV6-5,TRBJ1-2,.,TRBD1,TGTGCCAGCAGTGGAATAGACAGGGGCGACTATGGCTACACCTTC,CASSGIDRGDYGYTF
TRBV10-3,TRBJ2-7,.,TRBD1,TGTGCCATCAGATCCGGGACAGGAGACTACTACGAGCAGTACTTC,CAIRSGTGDYYEQYF
TRBV6-5,TRBJ2-4,.,.,TGTGCCAGCGGAGCCGTAGCCAAAAACATTCAGTACTTC,CASGAVAKNIQYF
TRBV7-8,TRBJ2-7,.,.,TGTGCCAGCAGCATCCAGGGGGAGCAGTACTTC,CASSIQGEQYF
TRBV6-1,TRBJ2-7,.,TRBD1,TGTGCCAGCAGGGGACAGGGGGCGAGTTACGAGCAGTACTTC,CASRGQGASYEQYF
TRBV7-2,TRBJ1-2,.,TRBD1,TGTGCCAGCAGCCCCGACCGGACAGGGGTAGTCTTGGGGTATGGCTACACCTTC,CASSPDRTGVVLGYGYTF
TRBV7-8,TRBJ1-1,.,.,TGTGCCAGCAGCTGGAGGGGGGGTAACACTGAAGCTTTCTTT,CASSWRGGNTEAFF
TRBV7-2,TRBJ2-7,.,.,TGTGCCAGCAGCCTTAGTCGGTACGAGCAGTACTTC,CASSLSRYEQYF
TRBV7-2,TRBJ2-4,.,TRBD1,TGTGCCAGCAGCTTAGCTACTACAGGGGACATAGCCAAAAACATTCAGTACTTC,CASSLATTGDIAKNIQYF
TRBV9,TRBJ1-6,.,.,TGTGCCAGCAGCGTTGGGCAGGGGCAATCACCCCTCCACTTT,CASSVGQGQSPLHF
TRBV5-6,TRBJ1-2,once,TRBD1,TGTGCCAGCAGCTACGACAGGGACTATGGCTACACCTTC,CASSYDRDYGYTF
TRBV7-9,TRBJ2-7,once,.,TGTGCCAGCAGCTCCACCCCCGGGACTGCAAATTACGAGCAGTACTTC,CASSSTPGTANYEQYF
TRBV5-1,TRBJ2-1,.,.,TGCGCCAGCAGCTTACGTGGAGGATCGCCCTCCTACAATGAGCAGTTCTTC,CASSLRGGSPSYNEQFF
TRBV4-3,TRBJ1-1,few,.,TGCGCCAGCAGCCAGGATGGGAGAGACACCGAAGCTTTCTTT,CASSQDGRDTEAFF
TRBV28,TRBJ2-7,once,.,TGTGCCAGCAGCCGGCCCACGGCAGGAGGTATCTACGAGCAGTACTTC,CASSRPTAGGIYEQYF